This entry is about one TCR beta chain. A read error may be the cause here, since a much bigger clone is one base away. This sample stems from a study of tumor-infiltrating lymphocytes in primary liver carcinoma. CDR1 and CDR2 from the germline V gene are MDHEN and SYDVKM. This CDR3 is 19 amino acids long. The V gene lost 9 bases and the J gene lost 3 bases, with 32 bases spanning the gap. cDNA specific to TCR beta was made from about 550 ng of total RNA, with a constant-region primer employed for priming. Three nested multiplex PCR rounds, a slightly modified ARM-PCR, produced the libraries for TCR beta. The two initial PCR rounds, nine to eleven cycles each, used TRBV1-TRBV30 forward and C-beta reverse primers. TCRdb fed the multiplex PCR reads into MiXCR, producing one record per CDR3 protein. This sample has approximately 74,000 distinct CDR3 sequences, with over 55% found just once. Taking about 20-31 mg of unsorted bulk tissue, the authors co-extracted RNA and DNA.

Sequencing was carried out using liver tumor tissue from sampling region 4. Noted subset: tumor region T4, right-lateral pole. The chain employs TRBV28 and TRBJ2-5, with D tentatively TRBD1 (5 bases). This TCR was sampled from an older woman with primary liver carcinoma and hepatitis B virus infection. Here the CDR3 DNA reads TGTGCCAGAACCACATTGGCCCCGCAGGGTGTGATTAGAGAAGAGACCCAGTACTTC. It encodes CARTTLAPQGVIREETQYF.